This TCR beta chain originates from a study of beta chain features in type 1 diabetes. Study-wide points: Within the patient group, naive, central memory and Treg TCRB repertoires appeared more similar to each other than within healthy donors. Within each of all four CD4+ subsets, Type 1 diabetes patients had TCRB CDR3s that were moderately but significantly shorter.

Staining for CD45RO/CCR7/CD25/CD127/CD95/CD27 allowed sorting of CD4+ naive, central memory, regulatory and stem cell-like memory cells. Expressed TCRB transcripts were sequenced because the entire RNA isolate underwent reverse transcription. TCRdb's table, derived via immunoSEQ multiplex PCR, lists solely in-frame clones and lacks some. The profile shows hundreds of thousands of clones, about 14% of them singletons. The germline gives CDR1 GTSNPN, CDR2 SVGIG (reference sequence). Between the trimmed V and J ends, which lost 4 bases and 4 bases, there was a span of 8 bases. CDR3 size: 11 residues. This clone was recorded a few times. Its target is not known.

The rearrangement joins TRBV30 to TRBJ2-7; D is uncertain. This receptor was taken from a man between 18 and 35 years old with type 1 diabetes. The sequencing sample was made of naive CD4+ T cells from blood. CDR3 bases: TGTGCCTGGAACCTGGCGTACGAGCAGTACTTC. Residues: CAWNLAYEQYF.